This T cell receptor (beta chain) derives from a study of blood T cell repertoires in COVID-19. About the research overall: T cells, B-cell-depleted T cells, or PBMCs provided the cDNA or gDNA that served as material.

The repertoire was sequenced with immunoSEQ multiplex PCR; TCRdb's copy has only in-frame clones and lacks some. This sample has about 200,000 clones; around 75% occur once, and the top ten carry 5.1%. The CDR3 consists of 16 residues. Specimen: peripheral blood. The sequence was obtained from a human donor in a cohort sampled during active COVID-19. The gene calls are TRBV21-1 and TRBJ1-1; no DNA check was done on the table's D call, TRBD1. TRBV21-1 is recorded as a pseudogene. The CDR3 protein is CASSKGDRSMNTEAFF. The DNA for the CDR3 is TGTGCCAGCAGCAAAGGAGACAGGTCCATGAACACTGAAGCTTTCTTT.